This TCR beta chain was identified in a study of cytomegalovirus exposure and HLA in healthy donors. The trim removed 3 bases at V and 8 bases at J, leaving 8 bases unmatched. This CDR3 region has 14 residues. Per the germline V gene, CDR1 is SGHRS and CDR2 is YFSETQ. Points from the study as a whole: Among donors in an Asian-associated ancestry cluster, a later analysis reportedly found fewer N-insertions than the roughly 610-donor mean. As immune exposure information, only CMV serostatus was available.

On this clone: The antigen is unknown.

The PCR had 60 Vbeta and 13 Jbeta primers. Using immunoSEQ multiplex PCR, the repertoire was profiled, and TCRdb retains in-frame clones only, with some absent. This sample contains under 150,000 clones. This sequence joins TRBV5-1 and TRBJ1-3, with TRBD1 matching over 7 bases. The sequence was obtained from a woman aged 55-75 years in good health and CMV-seronegative. The sample comprised PBMCs. The CDR3 bases are TGCGCCAGCAGCTATGACAGGGTCGGGGACACCATATATTTT. Translating gives CASSYDRVGDTIYF.